The 30 T cell receptor beta chains listed next were all sequenced from one sample in a study of shared clonotypes between healthy human individuals. CD45RO-negative CD8 cells positively selected for CCR7 made up the naive population, which excluded terminally differentiated effector memory CD45RA+ cells. Repertoires were generated with immunoSEQ multiplex PCR, while TCRdb's copy carries only in-frame clones and drops some. Of fewer than 1 million clones detected, roughly 96% appear once; the ten largest clones hold over 0.2%. Sequences were obtained from naive CD8+ T cells sorted from blood. Receptors originate from a man between 25 and 39 years old in good health.

This clone was seen only a few times. The rearrangement joins TRBV27 to TRBJ2-7, with D possibly called TRBD1 or TRBD2 (5 bases each). CDR3 length equals 15 residues. Germline V gives CDR1 MNHEY, CDR2 SMNVEV (reference sequence). The V end lost 6 bases, the J end lost 2 bases, and 17 bases lay between the germline ends. CDR3 sequence (DNA): TGTGCCAGCAGAGTGGGGGTTGGCATCGCCTACGAGCAGTACTTC. Amino acid sequence: CASRVGVGIAYEQYF.

This clone appeared once. The chain recombines TRBV4-3 with TRBJ1-1; possibly TRBD1 for D (5 bases). V was clipped by 0 bases and J by 2 bases, with 10 bases between them. The germline V gene encodes CDR1 LGHNA and CDR2 YSLEER. The CDR3 has 15 amino acids. CDR3 protein: CASSQDGGANTEAFF. The CDR3 bases are TGCGCCAGCAGCCAAGATGGAGGGGCAAACACTGAAGCTTTCTTT.

This clone occurred once. The gene calls are TRBV6-5 and TRBJ2-1; D ambiguous. Germline V gene sequence: CDR1 MNHEY, CDR2 SVGAGI. The CDR3 runs to 15 residues. V was shortened by 5 bases and J by 6 bases, with 17 bases between the two germline ends. CDR3 protein: CASSKGPSEPNEQFF. CDR3 DNA sequence: TGTGCCAGCAGTAAAGGGCCATCGGAACCCAATGAGCAGTTCTTC.

The V call is TRBV29-1, the J call TRBJ2-7; 11 nucleotides align to TRBD2. The V segment lost 0 bases and the J segment 4 bases; nucleotides outside the gene matches: 14. The CDR3 has 18 amino acids. Germline CDR1 SQVTM, CDR2 ANQGSEA. For the CDR3, the DNA is TGCAGCGTTGAAGATCGCGGGGGGTCACTAGCGGGAGAATACGAGCAGTACTTC. Translating it yields CSVEDRGGSLAGEYEQYF.

This sequence joins TRBV19 and TRBJ2-7, with 8 bases identical to TRBD1. This CDR3 spans 14 amino acids. Looked up from germline, CDR1 is LNHDA and CDR2 is SQIVND (reference sequence). Trimming took 3 bases from V and 0 from J; bases not matched to a gene: 1. CDR3 residues: CASSITGGSYEQYF. CDR3 DNA sequence: TGTGCCAGTAGTATCACAGGGGGCTCCTACGAGCAGTACTTC.

The V and J genes are TRBV6-1 and TRBJ1-5; 7 nucleotides agree with TRBD1. The CDR3 extends over 16 amino acids. Losses at the gene ends were 2 bases for V and 4 bases for J; bases not matched to a gene: 8. Germline V CDR1 and CDR2: MNHNS, SASEGT. This CDR3 is CASSERPGTVNQPQHF. The CDR3 DNA reads TGTGCCAGCAGTGAAAGACCAGGGACAGTAAATCAGCCCCAGCATTTT.

The V gene is TRBV15, the J gene TRBJ1-1; D uncertain. Trimming stripped 1 base from V and 1 base from J, with 4 bases between. The CDR3 is 13 amino acids. Germline CDR1 LNHNV, CDR2 YYDKDF (reference sequence). The CDR3 here is CATSRATNTEAFF. CDR3 in DNA: TGTGCCACCAGCAGAGCAACGAACACTGAAGCTTTCTTT.

The genes are TRBV5-1 and TRBJ2-1; 7 bases line up with TRBD1. The CDR3 runs to 14 residues. J was trimmed by 6 bases and V by 0 bases; bases with no gene match: 3. Germline V CDR1 and CDR2: SGHRS, YFSETQ. CDR3 loop: CASSLVQGRNEQFF. DNA for the CDR3: TGCGCCAGCAGCTTGGTACAGGGGCGCAATGAGCAGTTCTTC.

This clone was found once. The chain recombines TRBV5-3 with TRBJ2-1; 8 bases match TRBD2. TRBV5-3 is identified as an open reading frame with a role that is uncertain. CDR3 length equals 14 residues. J lost 9 bases, V lost 5 bases, and 10 bases had no gene match. The CDR3: CARRREGDLGEQFF. In DNA form, the CDR3 reads TGTGCCAGAAGACGGGAGGGGGATTTGGGTGAGCAGTTCTTC.

The chain combines TRBV4-1 with TRBJ2-7; 11 bases align to TRBD2. CDR1 is MGHRA, CDR2 YSYEKL, per germline. There are 17 residues in the CDR3. The V and J ends lost 1 base and 1 base, in that order; junction bases with no gene match: 6. CDR3 sequence (DNA): TGCGCCAGCAGCCAAGTTGGCCTAGCGGGAGGTTCCTACGAGCAGTACTTC. This gives the protein CASSQVGLAGGSYEQYF.

This chain connects TRBV4-1 to TRBJ2-7; D call uncertain. With 1 base removed from V and 0 bases from J, the gap between germline ends came to 10 bases. The germline V gene has CDR1 MGHRA and CDR2 YSYEKL. There are 15 residues in the CDR3. Written as DNA, the CDR3 is TGCGCCAGCAGCCAAGTTCAGTCAGACTCCTACGAGCAGTACTTC. The encoded protein is CASSQVQSDSYEQYF.

The chain recombines TRBV2 with TRBJ2-5; 9 nucleotides align to TRBD1. V shed 6 bases and J 5 bases; nucleotides not matched to a gene: 7. Germline V gene sequence: CDR1 SNHLY, CDR2 FYNNEI. This CDR3 contains 14 residues. CDR3 in DNA: TGTGCCAGCAGAGGGACAGGGATAACGGAGACCCAGTACTTC. Amino acid sequence: CASRGTGITETQYF.

The CDR3 region has the DNA TGTGCCAGCAGTGAACTCTCCCCGGGTGGCTACGAGCAGTACTTC. Amino acids: CASSELSPGGYEQYF. The gene calls are TRBV2 and TRBJ2-7, with no clear D. The V gene's germline CDR1 is SNHLY and CDR2 FYNNEI. This CDR3 spans 15 amino acids. Trimming took 2 bases from V and 3 from J, leaving 14 bases between them.

The chain couples TRBV9 to TRBJ2-7, with 12 positions matching TRBD2. The trim removed 0 bases at V and 12 bases at J, leaving 13 bases unmatched. The CDR3 totals 16 residues. Germline CDR1 SGDLS, CDR2 YYNGEE. Here the CDR3 reads CASSVASGLAGRILYF. The DNA of the CDR3 is TGTGCCAGCAGCGTAGCTTCGGGACTAGCGGGCCGTATTCTGTACTTC.

The rearrangement uses TRBV15 and TRBJ1-5; no reliable D call. The germline V and J ends were trimmed by 6 bases and 5 bases, with 11 bases remaining between them. The CDR3 extends over 13 amino acids. Germline values: CDR1 LNHNV, CDR2 YYDKDF (reference sequence). The CDR3 DNA reads as TGTGCCACCAGGGTTGACGGGGATCAGCCCCAGCATTTT. Protein: CATRVDGDQPQHF.

This chain connects TRBV29-1 to TRBJ1-4; D perhaps matches TRBD1 (5 bases). The CDR3 consists of 14 residues. Germline CDR1 is SQVTM and CDR2 is ANQGSEA. Between the trimmed V and J ends, which lost 1 base and 6 bases, there was a span of 12 bases. This chain's CDR3 is CSVEASGFDEKLFF. The CDR3 bases are TGCAGCGTTGAAGCTTCAGGGTTCGATGAAAAACTGTTTTTT.

The V and J genes are TRBV5-1 and TRBJ2-7; the D gene is possibly TRBD1 (6 bases). The CDR3 sequence is 13 residues long. The germline V gene encodes CDR1 SGHRS and CDR2 YFSETQ. Trimming left V 4 bases short and J 7 bases short, with 15 bases between. The CDR3 sequence is CASSQDSLGEQYF. The CDR3 region has the DNA TGCGCCAGCAGCCAGGACAGTTTAGGGGAGCAGTACTTC.

This clone has only a few counts. The genes are TRBV5-1 and TRBJ1-1, with no clear D. Looked up from germline, CDR1 is SGHRS and CDR2 is YFSETQ. The ends were cut back, 4 bases at V and 8 bases at J, with 12 bases in the middle. The CDR3 is made up of 12 amino acids. The CDR3 coding sequence is TGCGCCAGCAGCCCTGAGGGAGGGGAAGCTTTCTTT. The encoded protein is CASSPEGGEAFF.

Only one count was recorded for this clone. This chain connects TRBV27 to TRBJ1-4, with D maybe TRBD1 (6 bases). Trimming cost V 6 bases and J 12 bases, with 20 bases left between them. Germline values: CDR1 MNHEY, CDR2 SMNVEV (reference sequence). The CDR3 extends over 14 amino acids. CDR3 coding DNA: TGTGCCAGCAGACTCGCAGGGGAAGTGACCGAACTGTTTTTT. Translated: CASRLAGEVTELFF. The whole variable domain, filled in from reference TRBV27 and TRBJ1-4, reads EAQVTQNPRYLITVTGKKLTVTCSQNMNHEYMSWYRQDPGLGLRQIYYSMNVEVTDKGDVPEGYKVSRKEKRNFPLILESPSPNQTSLYFCASRLAGEVTELFFGSGTQLSVL.

The CDR3 loop reads CASSQDSSGGSRYEQYF. For the CDR3, the DNA is TGCGCCAGCAGCCAAGATTCGAGTGGGGGTAGCCGTTACGAGCAGTACTTC. The chain uses TRBV4-1 and TRBJ2-7; D may correspond to TRBD1 or TRBD2 (5 bases each). CDR1 and CDR2 (germline): MGHRA, YSYEKL. The CDR3 is made up of 17 amino acids. V lost 0 bases and J 4 bases, leaving 19 bases between the germline ends.

The rearrangement links TRBV27 to TRBJ2-7; D may be TRBD1 or TRBD2 (6 bases each). The germline V gene encodes CDR1 MNHEY and CDR2 SMNVEV (reference sequence). V was trimmed by 8 bases and J by 3 bases, leaving 8 bases between them. This CDR3 is 11 amino acids long. CDR3 coding DNA: TGTGCCAGCCGGGGGCTCTACGAGCAGTACTTC. Its translation is CASRGLYEQYF.

CDR3 loop: CASSLAHGREETQYF. The DNA for the CDR3 is TGTGCCAGCAGCCTAGCTCACGGGAGGGAAGAGACCCAGTACTTC. The rearrangement joins TRBV28 to TRBJ2-5, with 8 bases lining up with TRBD2. V shed 6 bases, J shed 3 bases, and the junction held 9 bases outside the gene matches. The CDR3 contains 15 residues. Germline V CDR1 and CDR2: MDHEN, SYDVKM.

J is TRBJ2-1 and V is TRBV19; D possibly corresponds to TRBD1 (6 bases). Germline V gene sequence: CDR1 LNHDA, CDR2 SQIVND (reference sequence). This CDR3 contains 15 residues. Trimming removed 5 bases at V and 1 base at J, with 12 bases between. In nucleotides, the CDR3 is TGTGCCAGTAGTGAGAAACAGGGTTCCTACAATGAGCAGTTCTTC. It is translated as CASSEKQGSYNEQFF.

This chain uses TRBV29-1 with TRBJ1-1, with a possible D match to TRBD1 (5 bases). This CDR3 has 12 residues. V lost 8 bases, J lost 0 bases, and 10 bases lay in between. Germline CDR1 reads SQVTM; CDR2 reads ANQGSEA. The CDR3, as DNA: TGCAGCTCCCAGGGTATGAACACTGAAGCTTTCTTT. Residues: CSSQGMNTEAFF.

V gene TRBV27 combines with J gene TRBJ2-7; 12 bases fit TRBD1. The V gene's germline CDR1 is MNHEY and CDR2 SMNVEV (reference sequence). The CDR3 has 16 residues. Trimming at V came to 7 bases and at J to 5 bases, leaving 12 bases not matched to a gene. The CDR3 reads CASIFRWGQGAHEQYF. The CDR3 DNA follows: TGTGCCAGCATCTTTAGGTGGGGACAGGGGGCCCACGAGCAGTACTTC.

The chain is built from TRBV7-6 and TRBJ2-7; D is possibly TRBD1 or TRBD2 (5 bases each). Germline V CDR1 and CDR2: SGHVS, FNYEAQ. Trimming shortened V by 2 bases and J by 0 bases, and 17 bases separated the two germline ends. The CDR3 is made up of 17 amino acids. Here the CDR3 DNA reads TGTGCCAGCAGCTTAAAGGGACCGGACATGAGCTCCTACGAGCAGTACTTC. This codes for CASSLKGPDMSSYEQYF.

V usage is TRBV29-1 and J usage is TRBJ1-2, with 7 nucleotides matching TRBD1. Trimming removed 3 bases from V and 8 bases from J; junction bases left unmatched: 9. Germline CDR1 SQVTM, CDR2 ANQGSEA. The CDR3 has 13 residues. This chain's CDR3 is CSVDGGQFYGYTF. CDR3 in DNA: TGCAGCGTTGACGGGGGACAGTTTTACGGCTACACCTTC.

The chain has TRBV4-1 and TRBJ2-5, with 10 nucleotides matching TRBD1. Germline V lookup: CDR1 MGHRA, CDR2 YSYEKL. The J segment lost 4 bases and the V segment lost 2 bases, leaving 4 bases of the junction unmatched. The CDR3 runs 15 residues. CDR3 nucleotides: TGCGCCAGCAGCCAAAACGGACAGGGGGGAGAGACCCAGTACTTC. This encodes CASSQNGQGGETQYF.

This sequence joins TRBV7-9 and TRBJ1-5; D call uncertain. V lost 0 bases and J lost 5, with 2 bases in between. This CDR3 is built from 12 residues. Germline CDR1 reads SEHNR; CDR2 reads FQNEAQ (reference sequence). The DNA of the CDR3 is TGTGCCAGCAGCTTAGCCGATCAGCCCCAGCATTTT. Translating it yields CASSLADQPQHF.

The V gene is TRBV7-8, the J gene TRBJ1-1, with 7 nucleotides matching TRBD1. The CDR3 loop spans 13 amino acids. Unmatched junction bases numbered 3, after V lost 3 bases and J lost 5 bases. CDR1 is SGHVS and CDR2 is FQNEAQ in the germline V gene. The CDR3 nucleotides read TGTGCCAGCAGCTTTTTACAGGGGACTGAAGCTTTCTTT. Its protein is CASSFLQGTEAFF.